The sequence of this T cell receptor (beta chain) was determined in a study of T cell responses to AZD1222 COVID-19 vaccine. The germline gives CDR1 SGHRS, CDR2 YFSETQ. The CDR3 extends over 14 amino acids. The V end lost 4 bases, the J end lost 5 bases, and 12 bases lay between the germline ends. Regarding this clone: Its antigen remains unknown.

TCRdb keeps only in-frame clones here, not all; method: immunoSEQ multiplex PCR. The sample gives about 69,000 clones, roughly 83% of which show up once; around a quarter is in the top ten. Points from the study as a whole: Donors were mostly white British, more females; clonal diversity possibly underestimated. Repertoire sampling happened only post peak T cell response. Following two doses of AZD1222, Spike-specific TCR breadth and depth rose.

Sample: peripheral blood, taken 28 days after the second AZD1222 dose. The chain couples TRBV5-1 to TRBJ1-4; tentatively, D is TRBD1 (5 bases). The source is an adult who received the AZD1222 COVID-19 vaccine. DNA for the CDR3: TGCGCCAGCAGCATGGGACCTAGCAATGAAAAACTGTTTTTT. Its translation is CASSMGPSNEKLFF. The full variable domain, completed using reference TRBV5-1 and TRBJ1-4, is KAGVTQTPRYLIKTRGQQVTLSCSPISGHRSVSWYQQTPGQGLQFLFEYFSETQRNKGNFPGRFSGRQFSNSRSEMNVSTLELGDSALYLCASSMGPSNEKLFFGSGTQLSVL.